The 6 T cell receptor beta chains in this list originate from one sample, sequenced in a study of vaccination and CD4 T cells after COVID-19. At the Johns Hopkins FTIC core, DNA taken from cultured CD4+ T cells was sequenced by way of the Oncomine TCR Beta short-read assay. TCRdb passed the PCR reads through MiXCR, listing each CDR3 protein once. The sample holds more than 20,000 distinct CDR3 sequences, 42% seen once. These receptors have no known antigen. Time point defined: late sampling 161 to 241 days after vaccination in a few convalescent patients. Described treatment: approximately nine-day PBMC culture with coronavirus spike peptide pools or control peptides (ViraFEST assay). The sequencing used CD4+ T cells from blood, cultured in vitro, collected about 7 months after SARS-CoV-2 vaccination. The receptor source for this set is a human donor who had recovered from COVID-19.

This clonotype was seen only a few times. V is TRBV20-1 and J is TRBJ2-7; weak D call: TRBD2 (5 bases). V lost 6 bases and J 1 base, leaving 16 bases between the germline ends. Per germline, CDR1 DFQATT and CDR2 SNEGSKA (reference sequence). The CDR3 consists of 14 residues. The CDR3 DNA follows: TGCAGTGCCAACGACTACCGTAGATCCTACGAGCAGTACTTC. As protein: CSANDYRRSYEQYF.

The chain couples TRBV20-1 to TRBJ2-7; 12 nucleotides align to TRBD2. There are 17 residues in the CDR3. Germline-derived CDR1 and CDR2 are DFQATT and SNEGSKA (reference sequence). V dropped 3 bases and J dropped 4; count of bases not matched to a gene: 13. For the CDR3, the DNA is TGCAGTGCTAGGCCCGGGGGGACTAGCGGGTTAGTGTACGAGCAGTACTTC. Its translation: CSARPGGTSGLVYEQYF.

The chain uses TRBV6-1 and TRBJ1-1; a possible D gene is TRBD1 (6 bases). This CDR3 is built from 13 residues. V was clipped by 4 bases and J by 3 bases, with 9 bases between them. CDR1 MNHNS and CDR2 SASEGT come from the germline V gene. CDR3 DNA: TGTGCCAGCAGTGTGGGGGCACACACTGAAGCTTTCTTT. It is translated as CASSVGAHTEAFF.

This chain connects TRBV28 to TRBJ2-1, with no clear D. From germline, CDR1 is MDHEN and CDR2 SYDVKM. This CDR3 spans 11 amino acids. V lost 6 bases, J lost 7 bases, and 7 bases lay in between. CDR3 in amino acids: CASSLINEQFF. In nucleotides, the CDR3 is TGTGCCAGCAGCTTAATTAATGAGCAGTTCTTC.

This clonotype was counted between two and nine times. This rearrangement joins TRBV7-9 to TRBJ1-1; 8 bases are a match to TRBD1. The germline V gene encodes CDR1 SEHNR and CDR2 FQNEAQ (reference sequence). The CDR3 contains 16 residues. J gave up 0 bases and V 1 base, and 4 bases lay outside the gene matches. CDR3 sequence (DNA): TGTGCCAGCAGCTTAGGGCAGGGGGCTCTGAACACTGAAGCTTTCTTT. The encoded protein is CASSLGQGALNTEAFF.

V gene TRBV20-1 combines with J gene TRBJ2-1; 7 bases line up with TRBD2. The CDR3 totals 12 residues. The V segment lost 8 bases and the J segment 14 bases; nucleotides outside the gene matches: 15. Germline CDR1 DFQATT, CDR2 SNEGSKA (reference sequence). The CDR3 is CSTGGLRGSKFF. As DNA, the CDR3 is TGCAGTACGGGGGGTCTGCGGGGTTCGAAGTTCTTC.